Listed here is a single TCR beta chain. Antigen unknown. This sample was taken from a study of cytomegalovirus exposure and HLA in healthy donors. Whole-study results and caveats: Despite most TCR sequences being rare, some public TCRs occurred in many donors. An observed cluster of highly shared sequence variants was recorded as a likely sequencing artifact.

Germline values: CDR1 LGHNA, CDR2 YNFKEQ. The CDR3 extends over 15 amino acids. The J segment lost 8 bases and the V segment lost 4 bases, leaving 5 bases of the junction unmatched. Both 60 Vbeta primers and 13 Jbeta primers went into the PCR. Sequencing used immunoSEQ multiplex PCR; TCRdb keeps in-frame clones, though not all of them. This table lists 160,000 or so clones. The chain is built from TRBV4-2 and TRBJ2-1; TRBD2 aligns across 13 bases. The sequencing input was PBMCs. This sequence was found in a young man in good health and CMV-seronegative. CDR3 nucleotide sequence: TGTGCCAGCAGCCCAGGGACTAGCGGGGTATATGAGCAGTTCTTC. Translated: CASSPGTSGVYEQFF.